This T cell receptor (beta chain) is from a study of T-cell memory formation after mild COVID-19. Unmatched junction bases numbered 14, after V lost 5 bases and J lost 1 base. The length of the CDR3 is 18 residues. From germline, CDR1 is SGHVS and CDR2 FQNEAQ. TCRdb used MiXCR to reprocess the 5' RACE reads, holding one entry per CDR3 protein. The sample includes about 340,000 distinct CDR3 sequences, 15% to 20% seen only once; the top ten take 20% to 25%. The clonotype comes from a man in his late teens or twenties who had mild COVID-19 (a few samples of this study predate the infection). Cell type and time point are not known. The sample comprised PBMCs or a T cell subset sorted from them (not recorded which). V gene TRBV7-8 combines with J gene TRBJ1-5, with 7 bases identical to TRBD1. Here the CDR3 reads CASSSRQGGGPSNQPQHF. The CDR3 coding sequence is TGTGCCAGCAGCAGTAGACAGGGTGGTGGACCCAGCAATCAGCCCCAGCATTTT.